The next 21 T cell receptor beta chains were all read from a single sample in a study of blood T cell repertoires in COVID-19 (dated by TCRdb to 2018 to 2021). Library method: the immunoSEQ multiplex PCR assay. This is the immuneACCESS table as TCRdb keeps it, with only in-frame sequences that have V and J called. A part of the clones is gone; compared with another copy, unresolved V genes explain less than half, and the rest is unexplained. This sample lists 95,000 to 150,000 clones; approximately 83% were detected once. Of the sample, approximately 6.6% falls within the top ten clones. The sample taken for sequencing was peripheral blood. Receptors originate from an elderly man with active or convalescent COVID-19.

The chain recombines TRBV4-1 with TRBJ1-2; 7 nucleotides align to TRBD1. The CDR3 runs to 16 residues. The V and J ends lost 4 bases and 5 bases, in that order; junction bases with no gene match: 13. Germline V lookup: CDR1 MGHRA, CDR2 YSYEKL. CDR3 DNA sequence: TGCGCCAGCAGCCCCTCGGGACAGTTCTCCGCATATGGCTACACCTTC. Translating gives CASSPSGQFSAYGYTF.

Remarks on this clone: A junction boundary mismatches the germline segment, possibly from a read error. The rearrangement joins TRBV20-1 to TRBJ2-7, with TRBD2 as a possible D gene (7 bases). Germline CDR1 is DFQATT and CDR2 is SNEGSKA (reference sequence). The CDR3 extends over 13 amino acids. The CDR3 protein is CSASRDRGREQYF. The CDR3 DNA follows: TGCAGTGCTAGTAGGGACCGGGGGCGGGAGCAATACTTC.

In nucleotides, the CDR3 is TGTGCCAGCTCACCTGAGGCGTCGGGTCAGCCCCAGCATTTT. As protein: CASSPEASGQPQHF. The V and J genes are TRBV18 and TRBJ1-5; D is undetermined. In germline, CDR1 is KGHSH, CDR2 LQKENI. V shed 3 bases and J shed 6 bases, with 12 bases lying between them. The CDR3 consists of 14 residues.

The chain combines TRBV6-2 or TRBV6-3 with TRBJ2-5; TRBD1 aligns across 10 bases. CDR1 and CDR2 from the germline V gene are MNHEY and SVGEGT. This CDR3 is 14 amino acids long. Unmatched junction bases numbered 5, after V lost 6 bases and J lost 4 bases. The CDR3 is CASRYRDRGETQYF. In DNA form, the CDR3 reads TGTGCCAGCAGATACAGGGACAGGGGAGAGACCCAGTACTTC.

This chain links TRBV6-6 with TRBJ1-3, with 7 bases that match TRBD1. Germline CDR1 and CDR2: MNHNY and SVGAGI (reference sequence). The CDR3 extends over 15 amino acids. V was pared by 1 base and J by 2 bases, with 2 bases of the junction left unmatched. CDR3 nucleotide sequence: TGTGCCAGCAGTTACTGGGACAGCCCTGGAAACACCATATATTTT. Protein: CASSYWDSPGNTIYF.

The chain joins TRBV11-2 to TRBJ1-3; D not certain. CDR1 SGHAT and CDR2 FQNNGV come from the germline V gene. V dropped 2 bases and J dropped 3 bases, with 14 bases sitting between them. The CDR3 sequence is 16 residues long. This CDR3 reads CASSLRVAFDGNTIYF. CDR3 nucleotides: TGTGCCAGCAGCTTAAGAGTTGCCTTCGATGGAAACACCATATATTTT.

The chain employs TRBV24-1 and TRBJ2-5; 9 nucleotides line up with TRBD2. Germline loops: CDR1 KGHDR, CDR2 SFDVKD. The V gene end was trimmed by 5 bases and the J gene end by 9 bases; junction bases not matched to a gene: 9. The CDR3 length is 14 residues. The CDR3 nucleotides are TGTGCCACCAGTGTAGCGGGAGTCGAGGAGGCCCAGTACTTC. Its protein product is CATSVAGVEEAQYF.

The rearrangement joins TRBV18 to TRBJ1-1; TRBD1 is a possible D gene (6 bases). Germline V gene data show CDR1 as KGHSH and CDR2 as LQKENI. The CDR3 contains 13 residues. V lost 6 bases and J 3 bases, leaving 11 bases between the germline ends. In DNA form, the CDR3 reads TGTGCCAGCTCCCGACAGGAGGACACTGAAGCTTTCTTT. Its protein is CASSRQEDTEAFF.

The CDR3 region has the DNA TGTGCCAGCATGGAGAACTACGAGCAGTACTTC. Translation gives CASMENYEQYF. This chain joins TRBV2 and TRBJ2-7; D not resolved. The CDR3 consists of 11 residues. Germline-derived CDR1 and CDR2 are SNHLY and FYNNEI. Trimming pared 7 bases from V and 3 bases from J, leaving 7 bases between.

V and J are TRBV7-9 and TRBJ1-5; D is unresolved. The CDR3 is 14 residues long. From germline, CDR1 is SEHNR and CDR2 FQNEAQ (reference sequence). Trimming cost V 5 bases and J 3 bases, with 11 bases left between them. The CDR3 is CASSIDMVNQPQHF. The CDR3, as DNA: TGTGCCAGCAGCATTGACATGGTCAATCAGCCCCAGCATTTT.

V and J are TRBV7-3 and TRBJ1-1; 9 nucleotides line up with TRBD1. The CDR3 covers 13 residues. The germline V gene has CDR1 SGHTA and CDR2 FQGTGA. The trim removed 5 bases at V and 6 bases at J, leaving 4 bases unmatched. CDR3 region: CASSHRTGAEAFF. In DNA form, the CDR3 reads TGTGCCAGCAGCCACCGGACAGGGGCTGAAGCTTTCTTT.

The CDR3 loop reads CASSLTVSTGQGTYTQYF. CDR3 nucleotides: TGTGCCAGCAGCTTAACGGTGTCTACGGGACAGGGGACATATACGCAGTATTTT. This rearrangement joins TRBV7-3 to TRBJ2-3; TRBD1 aligns across 10 bases. V lost 0 bases and J lost 7; bases outside the gene matches: 13. In germline, CDR1 is SGHTA, CDR2 FQGTGA. The length of the CDR3 is 18 residues.

The chain employs TRBV27 and TRBJ1-1; 11 positions agree with TRBD1. The germline gives CDR1 MNHEY, CDR2 SMNVEV (reference sequence). V shed 1 base, J shed 3 bases, and the junction held 4 bases outside the gene matches. There are 16 residues in the CDR3. The CDR3 sequence is CASSLLGQGAYTEAFF. CDR3 in DNA: TGTGCCAGCAGTTTATTAGGACAGGGGGCCTACACTGAAGCTTTCTTT.

The chain joins TRBV19 to TRBJ2-2; 8 bases agree with TRBD1. V shed 6 bases, J shed 2 bases, and the junction held 2 bases outside the gene matches. This CDR3 contains 14 residues. From germline, CDR1 is LNHDA and CDR2 SQIVND (reference sequence). As DNA, the CDR3 is TGTGCCAGTAGCGGACAGGGTAACACCGGGGAGCTGTTTTTT. Its protein product is CASSGQGNTGELFF.

This chain connects TRBV3-1 (or the pseudogene TRBV3-2) to TRBJ2-1; 8 bases are shared with TRBD2. CDR3 length: 20 amino acids. After removal of 0 bases from V and 5 bases from J, the junction contained 18 bases not matched to a gene. The germline CDR1 and CDR2 sequences are LGHDT and YNNKEL (reference sequence). DNA of the CDR3: TGTGCCAGCAGCCAAGATAATAGCGGGGAGGTAGCGGGCCAAAACAATGAGCAGTTCTTC. This translates into CASSQDNSGEVAGQNNEQFF.

This chain links TRBV15 with TRBJ1-1, with D possibly being TRBD1 (6 bases). Trimming removed 6 bases from V and 3 bases from J, with 14 bases in between. This CDR3 has 14 residues. Per germline, CDR1 LNHNV and CDR2 YYDKDF (reference sequence). CDR3 coding DNA: TGTGCCACCAGTCCAAGGACAGCCTACACTGAAGCTTTCTTT. It is translated as CATSPRTAYTEAFF.

V gene TRBV27 combines with J gene TRBJ1-6, with 10 positions matching TRBD1. The CDR3 consists of 15 residues. V gave up 2 bases and J gave up 10 bases; unmatched junction bases: 5. Germline assignment: CDR1 MNHEY and CDR2 SMNVEV (reference sequence). The CDR3 bases are TGTGCCAGCAGTTTAGGAGGACAGGGGGGATCACCCCTCCACTTT. Its translation is CASSLGGQGGSPLHF.

The CDR3 DNA is TGTGCCAGCAGCTTAGTAGAGACGGGTATTGGGACCCAGTACTTC. It yields the protein CASSLVETGIGTQYF. The chain employs TRBV7-2 and TRBJ2-5; no definite D call. The germline gives CDR1 SGHTA, CDR2 FQGNSA. The V gene lost 1 base and the J gene lost 7 bases, with 16 bases spanning the gap. There are 15 residues in the CDR3.

The rearrangement joins TRBV7-2 to TRBJ2-7, with 8 bases identical to TRBD1. Per germline, CDR1 SGHTA and CDR2 FQGNSA. V lost 5 bases, J lost 2 bases, and 8 bases stayed unmatched. The CDR3 is made up of 15 amino acids. The CDR3 is CASSQSGGAPYEQYF. The CDR3 region has the DNA TGTGCCAGCAGCCAATCAGGGGGCGCACCCTACGAGCAGTACTTC.

The chain links TRBV14 to TRBJ1-2; 7 nucleotides agree with TRBD1. Germline V gene data show CDR1 as SGHDN and CDR2 as FVKESK. Trimming took 4 bases from V and 4 from J; bases not matched to a gene: 12. This CDR3 is 16 amino acids long. CDR3 DNA sequence: TGTGCCAGCAGCCCCCCCCGGGACAGCCCCCTCTATGGCTACACCTTC. This codes for CASSPPRDSPLYGYTF.

The rearrangement links TRBV5-5 to TRBJ2-5, with TRBD1 matching over 7 bases. V lost 4 bases, J lost 3 bases, and 3 bases stayed unmatched. CDR1 and CDR2 (germline): SGHKS, YYEKEE (reference sequence). CDR3 length: 13 amino acids. The CDR3 loop is CASSRGQEETQYF. DNA for the CDR3: TGTGCCAGCAGCCGCGGACAGGAAGAGACCCAGTACTTC.